This record looks at one T cell receptor beta chain sequence and its context. The antigen is unknown. Measured with immunoSEQ multiplex PCR; TCRdb has only the in-frame clones, and not every one. The sample carries fewer than 85,000 clones, 92% recorded once. The CDR3 loop spans 16 amino acids. V dropped 5 bases and J dropped 4 bases, with 20 bases sitting between them. Germline V gives CDR1 PRHDT, CDR2 FYEKMQ (reference sequence). This sample is part of a study of OX40 agonist ivuxolimab in advanced cancers. Study outcomes and limitations: Specificity for antigen went undetermined in the expanded peripheral T cells. In CD8+ T cells, expanded clones were on average more numerous than in CD4+. Clones of CD4+ and CD8+ blood T cells grew by week 6 at doses of 0.1 to 3.0 mg/kg.

The sequences come from CD4+ or CD8+ T cells sorted from blood, collected in a trial of the OX40 agonist ivuxolimab. This chain uses TRBV13 with TRBJ2-5; D not resolved. The source of this sequence is an adult with an advanced solid tumor such as melanoma, head and neck, liver or kidney cancer. CDR3 sequence reads: CASSPQGPGGVETQYF. In nucleotides, the CDR3 is TGTGCCAGCAGCCCACAAGGACCCGGTGGGGTAGAGACCCAGTACTTC.